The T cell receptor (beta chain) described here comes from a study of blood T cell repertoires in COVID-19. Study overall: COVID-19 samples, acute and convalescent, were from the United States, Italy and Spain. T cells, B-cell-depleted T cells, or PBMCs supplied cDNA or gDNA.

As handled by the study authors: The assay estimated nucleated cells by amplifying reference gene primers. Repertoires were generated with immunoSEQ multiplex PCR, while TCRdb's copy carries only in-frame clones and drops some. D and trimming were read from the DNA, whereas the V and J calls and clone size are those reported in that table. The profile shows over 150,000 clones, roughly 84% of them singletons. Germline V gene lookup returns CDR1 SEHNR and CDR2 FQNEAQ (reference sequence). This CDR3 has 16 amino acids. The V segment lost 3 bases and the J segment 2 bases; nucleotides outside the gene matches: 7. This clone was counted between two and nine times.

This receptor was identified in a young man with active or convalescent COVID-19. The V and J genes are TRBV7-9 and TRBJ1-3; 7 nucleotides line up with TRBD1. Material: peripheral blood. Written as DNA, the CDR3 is TGTGCCAGCAGCTTGTTACAGGGGTCCCCTGGAAACACCATATATTTT. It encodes CASSLLQGSPGNTIYF.